This is a list of T cell receptor beta chains from one sample in a study of cytomegalovirus exposure and HLA in healthy donors. Here immunoSEQ multiplex PCR was the method, and the copy in TCRdb shows in-frame clones only, minus some. The sample shows about 180,000 clones, around nine tenths of them seen only once. The sample taken for sequencing was PBMCs. The receptors stem from a man between 18 and 29 years old in good health and CMV-seropositive. The CDR3 runs from the conserved cysteine through the conserved F or W. Fields, in order: J gene, clone size, V gene, D gene, CDR3 protein, CDR3 DNA. D genes are given only for firm matches. Clone size is given for some rows only: seen once, a few or many times, or a class if the clone is expanded.

J gene: TRBJ2-7
clone size: NA
V gene: TRBV29-1
D gene: TRBD1
CDR3 protein: CSVEGGTEAGYEQYF
CDR3 DNA: TGCAGCGTTGAAGGGGGGACAGAAGCCGGCTACGAGCAGTACTTC

J gene: TRBJ1-2
clone size: NA
V gene: TRBV2
D gene: NA
CDR3 protein: CASSESYIAVGYTF
CDR3 DNA: TGTGCCAGCAGTGAAAGTTACATAGCGGTTGGCTACACCTTC

J gene: TRBJ2-7
clone size: NA
V gene: TRBV30
D gene: TRBD2
CDR3 protein: CAWSRGGRGEQYF
CDR3 DNA: TGTGCCTGGAGTCGCGGGGGACGAGGCGAGCAGTACTTC

J gene: TRBJ1-2
clone size: NA
V gene: TRBV28
D gene: TRBD1
CDR3 protein: CAGRTGNYGYTF
CDR3 DNA: TGTGCCGGGCGGACAGGGAACTATGGCTACACCTTC

J gene: TRBJ2-2
clone size: once
V gene: TRBV9
D gene: TRBD1
CDR3 protein: CASSARDSSVNTGELFF
CDR3 DNA: TGTGCCAGCAGCGCGAGGGACAGCTCCGTTAACACCGGGGAGCTGTTTTTT

J gene: TRBJ2-3
clone size: once
V gene: TRBV6-5
D gene: NA
CDR3 protein: CASSHGGRTDTQYF
CDR3 DNA: TGTGCCAGCAGCCACGGGGGGCGCACAGATACGCAGTATTTT

J gene: TRBJ1-1
clone size: NA
V gene: TRBV5-4
D gene: TRBD1
CDR3 protein: CASSPPPGQGLNTEAFF
CDR3 DNA: TGTGCCAGCAGCCCCCCTCCTGGACAGGGGCTGAACACTGAAGCTTTCTTT

J gene: TRBJ2-5
clone size: NA
V gene: TRBV5-4
D gene: TRBD1
CDR3 protein: CASSLAKGARETQYF
CDR3 DNA: TGTGCCAGCAGCTTGGCCAAGGGGGCGAGAGAGACCCAGTACTTC

J gene: TRBJ2-7
clone size: NA
V gene: TRBV5-6
D gene: TRBD1
CDR3 protein: CASSETGTGDIYEQYF
CDR3 DNA: TGTGCCAGCAGCGAGACCGGGACAGGGGATATCTACGAGCAGTACTTC

J gene: TRBJ1-1
clone size: NA
V gene: TRBV27
D gene: NA
CDR3 protein: CASSLRGPDTEAFF
CDR3 DNA: TGTGCCAGCAGTTTGCGGGGGCCGGACACTGAAGCTTTCTTT

J gene: TRBJ1-2
clone size: NA
V gene: TRBV21-1
D gene: NA
CDR3 protein: CASSTQPNRGANYGYTF
CDR3 DNA: TGTGCCAGCAGCACCCAGCCAAACAGGGGCGCCAACTATGGCTACACCTTC

J gene: TRBJ2-3
clone size: NA
V gene: TRBV9
D gene: TRBD2
CDR3 protein: CASSSPSGRPTPTDTQYF
CDR3 DNA: TGTGCCAGCAGCTCCCCTAGCGGGAGGCCCACCCCCACAGATACGCAGTATTTT

J gene: TRBJ1-4
clone size: NA
V gene: TRBV10-3
D gene: NA
CDR3 protein: CAIVSGSNEKLFF
CDR3 DNA: TGTGCCATCGTTTCGGGATCTAATGAAAAACTGTTTTTT

J gene: TRBJ1-2
clone size: NA
V gene: TRBV5-8
D gene: TRBD1
CDR3 protein: CASSPGTDNYGYTF
CDR3 DNA: TGTGCCAGCAGCCCCGGGACAGATAACTATGGCTACACCTTC

J gene: TRBJ2-3
clone size: NA
V gene: TRBV2
D gene: TRBD2
CDR3 protein: CASSHPGRAADTQYF
CDR3 DNA: TGTGCCAGCAGTCATCCCGGGAGGGCCGCAGATACGCAGTATTTT

J gene: TRBJ2-5
clone size: NA
V gene: TRBV7-6
D gene: NA
CDR3 protein: CASSSRGGAETQYF
CDR3 DNA: TGTGCCAGCAGCTCCCGCGGAGGGGCAGAGACCCAGTACTTC

J gene: TRBJ2-2
clone size: NA
V gene: TRBV4-3
D gene: TRBD2
CDR3 protein: CASSRGTSGGSGELFF
CDR3 DNA: TGCGCCAGCAGCCGAGGGACTAGCGGGGGTTCCGGGGAGCTGTTTTTT

J gene: TRBJ2-7
clone size: NA
V gene: TRBV6-6
D gene: NA
CDR3 protein: CASSVNYEQYF
CDR3 DNA: TGTGCCAGCAGCGTTAACTACGAGCAGTACTTC

J gene: TRBJ1-5
clone size: once
V gene: TRBV28
D gene: NA
CDR3 protein: CASSQGRADQPQHF
CDR3 DNA: TGTGCCAGCAGCCAAGGGAGGGCCGATCAGCCCCAGCATTTT

J gene: TRBJ2-4
clone size: NA
V gene: TRBV9
D gene: NA
CDR3 protein: CASSVGVDRDIQYF
CDR3 DNA: TGTGCCAGCAGCGTAGGAGTAGACAGAGACATTCAGTACTTC

J gene: TRBJ1-1
clone size: few
V gene: TRBV20-1
D gene: NA
CDR3 protein: CSALRSEAFF
CDR3 DNA: TGCAGTGCCCTCCGTTCCGAAGCTTTCTTT

J gene: TRBJ2-6
clone size: NA
V gene: TRBV19
D gene: NA
CDR3 protein: CASSIGGLSGANVLTF
CDR3 DNA: TGTGCCAGTAGTATTGGCGGGCTCTCTGGGGCCAACGTCCTGACTTTC

J gene: TRBJ1-4
clone size: NA
V gene: TRBV28
D gene: NA
CDR3 protein: CASSTGTRVAGGAKLFF
CDR3 DNA: TGTGCCAGCAGTACCGGGACACGCGTGGCGGGAGGAGCAAAACTGTTTTTT

J gene: TRBJ1-4
clone size: NA
V gene: TRBV27
D gene: NA
CDR3 protein: CASSLRGRVGEKLFF
CDR3 DNA: TGTGCCAGCAGTTTAAGGGGCAGGGTTGGTGAAAAACTGTTTTTT

J gene: TRBJ2-3
clone size: NA
V gene: TRBV7-9
D gene: NA
CDR3 protein: CASSLDGFEGDTQYF
CDR3 DNA: TGTGCCAGCAGCTTGGACGGGTTCGAGGGAGATACGCAGTATTTT

J gene: TRBJ1-1
clone size: NA
V gene: TRBV6-5
D gene: TRBD1
CDR3 protein: CASSPTGVEAFF
CDR3 DNA: TGTGCCAGCAGCCCGACAGGGGTTGAAGCTTTCTTT

J gene: TRBJ2-7
clone size: NA
V gene: TRBV15
D gene: NA
CDR3 protein: CATSRDLTATLEQYF
CDR3 DNA: TGTGCCACCAGCAGAGACCTTACGGCGACATTGGAGCAGTACTTC

J gene: TRBJ1-2
clone size: NA
V gene: TRBV9
D gene: NA
CDR3 protein: CASSDSSGGYYGYTF
CDR3 DNA: TGTGCCAGCAGCGACAGTAGCGGGGGTTACTATGGCTACACCTTC

J gene: TRBJ2-7
clone size: NA
V gene: TRBV4-1
D gene: NA
CDR3 protein: CASSQEADYEQYF
CDR3 DNA: TGCGCCAGCAGCCAAGAGGCAGATTACGAGCAGTACTTC

J gene: TRBJ2-7
clone size: once
V gene: TRBV7-2
D gene: TRBD2
CDR3 protein: CASSPRTSGTYEQYF
CDR3 DNA: TGTGCCAGCAGCCCCCGGACTAGCGGAACCTACGAGCAGTACTTC

J gene: TRBJ1-1
clone size: NA
V gene: TRBV19
D gene: TRBD1
CDR3 protein: CASSINRGYTEAFF
CDR3 DNA: TGTGCCAGTAGTATAAACAGGGGATACACTGAAGCTTTCTTT

J gene: TRBJ2-2
clone size: NA
V gene: TRBV4-3
D gene: TRBD2
CDR3 protein: CASSQKLADTGELFF
CDR3 DNA: TGCGCCAGCAGCCAAAAACTAGCGGACACCGGGGAGCTGTTTTTT

J gene: TRBJ1-2
clone size: NA
V gene: TRBV7-9
D gene: TRBD1
CDR3 protein: CASSLAFGTALPYGYTF
CDR3 DNA: TGTGCCAGCAGCTTAGCTTTCGGGACAGCACTACCGTATGGCTACACCTTC

J gene: TRBJ2-2
clone size: NA
V gene: TRBV9
D gene: NA
CDR3 protein: CASSGRQANTGELFF
CDR3 DNA: TGTGCCAGCAGCGGCAGACAAGCGAACACCGGGGAGCTGTTTTTT

J gene: TRBJ2-2
clone size: NA
V gene: TRBV29-1
D gene: TRBD1
CDR3 protein: CSAAPGTGTGELFF
CDR3 DNA: TGCAGCGCCGCCCCCGGGACAGGGACCGGGGAGCTGTTTTTT

J gene: TRBJ1-3
clone size: few
V gene: TRBV4-1
D gene: NA
CDR3 protein: CASSQDPGSGNTIYF
CDR3 DNA: TGCGCCAGCAGCCAAGATCCGGGTTCTGGAAACACCATATATTTT

J gene: TRBJ1-4
clone size: NA
V gene: TRBV5-5
D gene: NA
CDR3 protein: CASSAYRLEKLFF
CDR3 DNA: TGTGCCAGCAGCGCCTACAGACTAGAAAAACTGTTTTTT

J gene: TRBJ1-4
clone size: NA
V gene: TRBV7-9
D gene: TRBD1
CDR3 protein: CASSLLGQGRNEKLFF
CDR3 DNA: TGTGCCAGCAGCTTATTGGGACAGGGAAGGAATGAAAAACTGTTTTTT

J gene: TRBJ2-3
clone size: NA
V gene: TRBV27
D gene: TRBD1
CDR3 protein: CATNKRQGVTDTQYF
CDR3 DNA: TGTGCCACCAATAAGAGACAGGGAGTCACAGATACGCAGTATTTT

J gene: TRBJ1-5
clone size: few
V gene: TRBV5-6
D gene: NA
CDR3 protein: CASSYGLSGSNQPQHF
CDR3 DNA: TGTGCCAGCAGCTACGGACTGTCAGGTAGCAATCAGCCCCAGCATTTT

J gene: TRBJ1-3
clone size: NA
V gene: TRBV5-1
D gene: NA
CDR3 protein: CASSSGVSLSGNTIYF
CDR3 DNA: TGCGCCAGCAGCTCCGGAGTGAGCCTCTCTGGAAACACCATATATTTT

J gene: TRBJ1-4
clone size: NA
V gene: TRBV4-2
D gene: NA
CDR3 protein: CASNGGGEKLFF
CDR3 DNA: TGTGCCAGCAATGGGGGAGGTGAAAAACTGTTTTTT

J gene: TRBJ1-4
clone size: few
V gene: TRBV10-1
D gene: TRBD1
CDR3 protein: CARCCPDRNVEKLFF
CDR3 DNA: TGCGCCAGATGCTGCCCGGACAGGAACGTTGAAAAACTGTTTTTT

J gene: TRBJ1-3
clone size: NA
V gene: TRBV15
D gene: NA
CDR3 protein: CATSRVGVISGNTIYF
CDR3 DNA: TGTGCCACCAGCAGGGTCGGGGTTATCTCTGGAAACACCATATATTTT

J gene: TRBJ2-5
clone size: NA
V gene: TRBV30
D gene: NA
CDR3 protein: CAWSVLAIKDPQYF
CDR3 DNA: TGTGCCTGGAGTGTACTTGCCATCAAAGATCCCCAGTACTTC

J gene: TRBJ2-1
clone size: NA
V gene: TRBV23-1
D gene: TRBD2
CDR3 protein: CASSQSIDSGGIDFSYNEQFF
CDR3 DNA: TGCGCCAGCAGTCAATCGATAGATAGCGGGGGTATCGATTTCTCCTACAATGAGCAGTTCTTC

J gene: TRBJ1-1
clone size: NA
V gene: TRBV27
D gene: TRBD1
CDR3 protein: CACPGTGSSFF
CDR3 DNA: TGTGCCTGTCCCGGGACAGGGTCGTCTTTCTTT

J gene: TRBJ1-5
clone size: few
V gene: TRBV9
D gene: TRBD1
CDR3 protein: CASSAGTGAYNQPQHF
CDR3 DNA: TGTGCCAGCAGCGCTGGGACAGGGGCTTACAATCAGCCCCAGCATTTT

J gene: TRBJ1-2
clone size: NA
V gene: TRBV19
D gene: NA
CDR3 protein: CASSSNSRNYGYTF
CDR3 DNA: TGTGCCAGTAGTAGTAACAGCCGAAACTATGGCTACACCTTC

J gene: TRBJ2-2
clone size: once
V gene: TRBV7-8
D gene: TRBD2
CDR3 protein: CASSLFVAGVGELFF
CDR3 DNA: TGTGCCAGCAGCTTATTTGTTGCGGGAGTCGGGGAGCTGTTTTTT

J gene: TRBJ1-2
clone size: NA
V gene: TRBV6-5
D gene: NA
CDR3 protein: CASSYSRTGGGYGYTF
CDR3 DNA: TGTGCCAGCAGTTACTCCCGGACTGGAGGAGGCTATGGCTACACCTTC

J gene: TRBJ2-5
clone size: NA
V gene: TRBV6-1
D gene: NA
CDR3 protein: CASSERGGVGDETQYF
CDR3 DNA: TGTGCCAGCAGTGAGAGGGGCGGGGTTGGAGATGAGACCCAGTACTTC

J gene: TRBJ2-7
clone size: NA
V gene: TRBV5-4
D gene: NA
CDR3 protein: CASSSGTLGSYEQYF
CDR3 DNA: TGTGCCAGCAGCTCCGGGACTTTAGGGAGCTACGAGCAGTACTTC

J gene: TRBJ1-5
clone size: NA
V gene: TRBV5-1
D gene: NA
CDR3 protein: CASSPEGVNQPQHF
CDR3 DNA: TGCGCCAGCAGCCCCGAAGGGGTCAATCAGCCCCAGCATTTT